This T cell receptor beta chain stems from a study of blood T cell repertoires in COVID-19. Study overall: The United States, Italy and Spain supplied acute and convalescent COVID-19 samples. Sources were T cells, B-cell-depleted T cells, or PBMCs; the material itself was cDNA or gDNA.

As originally analysed: By means of reference gene primer amplification, nucleated cell counts were estimated. Assay: immunoSEQ multiplex PCR; the TCRdb copy retains only in-frame clones and omits some. The V and J calls and clone size are taken from that table; D and trimming were inferred from the DNA. This sample has 71,000 or so clones; about 79% occur once, and the top ten carry roughly 27%. The specimen sequenced was peripheral blood. The TCR sequence derives from a man between 65 and 80 years old with acute or convalescent COVID-19.

CDR3 nucleotide sequence: TGTGCCTGGAGAGGGCAGGGATCTATCATCGGGGCCAACGTCCTGACTTTC. Translating gives CAWRGQGSIIGANVLTF. V gene TRBV30 combines with J gene TRBJ2-6, with a possible D match to TRBD1 (5 bases). Trimming stripped 3 bases from V and 4 bases from J, with 19 bases between. Germline lookup yields CDR1 GTSNPN and CDR2 SVGIG (reference sequence). The CDR3 has 17 amino acids.